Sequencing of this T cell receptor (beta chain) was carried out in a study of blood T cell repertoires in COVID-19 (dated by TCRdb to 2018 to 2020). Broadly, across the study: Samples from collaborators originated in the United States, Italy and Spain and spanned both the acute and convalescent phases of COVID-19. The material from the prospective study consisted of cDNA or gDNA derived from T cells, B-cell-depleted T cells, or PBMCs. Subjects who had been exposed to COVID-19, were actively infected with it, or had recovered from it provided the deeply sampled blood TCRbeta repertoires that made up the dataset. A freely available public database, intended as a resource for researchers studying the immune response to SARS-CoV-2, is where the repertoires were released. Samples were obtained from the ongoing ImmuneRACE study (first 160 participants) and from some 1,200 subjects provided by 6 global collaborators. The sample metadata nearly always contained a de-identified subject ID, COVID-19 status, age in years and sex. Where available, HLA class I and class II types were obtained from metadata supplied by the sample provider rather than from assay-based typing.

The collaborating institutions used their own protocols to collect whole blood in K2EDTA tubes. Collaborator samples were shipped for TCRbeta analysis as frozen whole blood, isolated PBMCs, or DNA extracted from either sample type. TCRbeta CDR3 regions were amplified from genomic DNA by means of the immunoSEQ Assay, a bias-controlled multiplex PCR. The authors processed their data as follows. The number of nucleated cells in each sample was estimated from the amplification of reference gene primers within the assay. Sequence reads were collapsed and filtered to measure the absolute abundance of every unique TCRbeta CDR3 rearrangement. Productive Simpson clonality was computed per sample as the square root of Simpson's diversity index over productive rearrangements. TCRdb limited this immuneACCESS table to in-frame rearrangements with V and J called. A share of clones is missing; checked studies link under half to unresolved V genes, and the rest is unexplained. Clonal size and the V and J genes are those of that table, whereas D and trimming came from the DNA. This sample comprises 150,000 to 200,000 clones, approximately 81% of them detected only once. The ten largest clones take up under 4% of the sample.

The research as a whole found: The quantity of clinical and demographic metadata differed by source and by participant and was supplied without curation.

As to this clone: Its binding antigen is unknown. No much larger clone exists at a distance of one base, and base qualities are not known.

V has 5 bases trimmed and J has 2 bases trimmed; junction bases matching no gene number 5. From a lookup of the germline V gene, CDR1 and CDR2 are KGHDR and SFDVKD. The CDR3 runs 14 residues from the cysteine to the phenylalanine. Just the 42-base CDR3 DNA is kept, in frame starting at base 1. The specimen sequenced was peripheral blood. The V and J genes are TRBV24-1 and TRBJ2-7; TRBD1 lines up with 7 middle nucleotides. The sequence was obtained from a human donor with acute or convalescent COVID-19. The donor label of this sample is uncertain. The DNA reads TGTGCCACCAGTGGTGACAGGGCCCCCTACGAGCAGTACTTC. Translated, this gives CATSGDRAPYEQYF.